Shown below are 16 T cell receptor beta chains from a single sample sequenced in a study of T-cell memory formation after mild COVID-19. Each CDR3 protein gets one entry after TCRdb re-called the 5' RACE reads with MiXCR. The repertoire includes approximately 290,000 distinct CDR3 sequences, roughly 21% of them detected once, and around 21% sits in the top ten. Sequencing input: PBMCs or a T cell subset sorted from them (not recorded which). These receptors came from a man aged 18 to 29 who had mild COVID-19 (a few samples of this study predate the infection). Cell type and time point are not known.

This clonotype appeared a few times. CDR3 in amino acids: CSARGPVAKNIQYF. CDR3 sequence (DNA): TGCAGTGCTAGGGGCCCTGTAGCCAAAAACATTCAGTACTTC. This chain uses TRBV20-1 with TRBJ2-4; unclear D gene. Trimming cost V 3 bases and J 0 bases, with 9 bases left between them. Germline V CDR1 and CDR2: DFQATT, SNEGSKA (reference sequence). The CDR3 totals 14 residues.

This clonotype was picked up a small number of times. This chain joins TRBV11-2 and TRBJ2-1; 7 bases line up with TRBD2. V lost 5 bases and J lost 9; bases outside the gene matches: 7. The CDR3 is 13 residues long. Germline lookup yields CDR1 SGHAT and CDR2 FQNNGV. This chain's CDR3 is CASSLGLVGEQFF. In DNA, the CDR3 is TGTGCCAGCAGCCTCGGACTAGTGGGTGAGCAGTTCTTC.

This chain uses TRBV7-2 with TRBJ2-1, with unresolved D. Germline-derived CDR1 and CDR2 are SGHTA and FQGNSA. Trimming removed 0 bases at V and 8 bases at J, with 8 bases between. This CDR3 spans 13 amino acids. Here the CDR3 reads CASSLARRDEQFF. The DNA of the CDR3 is TGTGCCAGCAGCTTAGCGAGAAGAGATGAGCAGTTCTTC.

There are a few counts of this clonotype. The rearrangement joins TRBV7-9 to TRBJ2-1; 7 nucleotides line up with TRBD1. Looked up from germline, CDR1 is SEHNR and CDR2 is FQNEAQ (reference sequence). With 3 bases clipped from V and 5 bases from J, the junction kept 4 bases outside the gene matches. The CDR3 totals 14 residues. The chain's CDR3 is CASSFRDSHNEQFF. The CDR3 coding sequence is TGTGCCAGCAGCTTTCGGGACAGCCACAATGAGCAGTTCTTC.

This clonotype appeared a few times. The J gene is TRBJ2-3, the V gene TRBV11-2; D is ambiguous. The CDR3 consists of 11 residues. V gave up 7 bases and J gave up 6 bases, with 8 bases separating them. Germline V lookup: CDR1 SGHAT, CDR2 FQNNGV. The CDR3 here is CASTLWDTQYF. The DNA of the CDR3 is TGTGCCAGCACCCTGTGGGATACGCAGTATTTT.

This clonotype turned up a few times. The gene calls are TRBV20-1 and TRBJ2-7; the match to TRBD1 covers 8 bases. The germline gives CDR1 DFQATT, CDR2 SNEGSKA (reference sequence). The CDR3 is 13 amino acids. After removal of 5 bases from V and 3 bases from J, the junction contained 6 bases not matched to a gene. The CDR3 sequence: CSAGQGGRYEQYF. The CDR3 nucleotides are TGCAGTGCTGGACAGGGCGGTCGCTACGAGCAGTACTTC.

This chain uses TRBV9 with TRBJ1-1; perhaps TRBD1 as D (6 bases). CDR1 is SGDLS and CDR2 is YYNGEE in the germline V gene. This CDR3 region has 12 residues. V dropped 2 bases and J dropped 8 bases, with 10 bases sitting between them. The CDR3 DNA reads as TGTGCCAGCAGCGTGCCACAGGGAGAAGCTTTCTTT. Protein: CASSVPQGEAFF. The full variable domain, with the rest looked up from reference TRBV9 and TRBJ1-1, is DSGVTQTPKHLITATGQRVTLRCSPRSGDLSVYWYQQSLDQGLQFLIQYYNGEERAKGNILERFSAQQFPDLHSELNLSSLELGDSALYFCASSVPQGEAFFGQGTRLTVV.

This chain joins TRBV7-9 and TRBJ2-5; D gene uncertain. The germline CDR1 and CDR2 sequences are SEHNR and FQNEAQ (reference sequence). Trimming pared 8 bases from V and 4 bases from J, leaving 17 bases between. This CDR3 contains 14 residues. The CDR3 protein is CASSPRSQRETQYF. CDR3 DNA: TGTGCCAGCTCCCCCAGGTCACAGCGAGAGACCCAGTACTTC.

This clonotype has a handful of counts. The rearrangement joins TRBV12-3 or TRBV12-4 to TRBJ1-1; weak D call: TRBD1 (6 bases). V was shortened by 7 bases and J by 3 bases, with 18 bases between the two germline ends. CDR3 length: 15 amino acids. The chain's CDR3 is CASTGALGVYTEAFF. CDR3 DNA sequence: TGTGCCAGCACAGGGGCATTGGGGGTGTACACTGAAGCTTTCTTT.

In its sample, this clonotype was seen a few times. This chain connects TRBV10-3 to TRBJ2-7, with a possible D match to TRBD2 (6 bases). Trimming cost V 0 bases and J 4 bases, with 10 bases left between them. The CDR3 is made up of 14 amino acids. CDR1 and CDR2 from the germline V gene are ENHRY and SYGVKD. The CDR3 sequence is CAISESMGTYEQYF. CDR3 coding DNA: TGTGCCATCAGTGAGTCGATGGGGACTTACGAGCAGTACTTC.

This clonotype was seen once. This chain connects TRBV4-3 to TRBJ2-5; 10 bases match TRBD2. CDR1 LGHNA and CDR2 YSLEER come from the germline V gene. The CDR3 runs 16 residues. V lost 0 bases to trimming and J lost 7 bases; unmatched junction nucleotides: 8. CDR3 region: CASSQEALAGSGTQYF. The CDR3 DNA sequence: TGCGCCAGCAGCCAAGAAGCACTAGCGGGGAGTGGGACCCAGTACTTC.

This clonotype appeared a few times. This rearrangement joins TRBV3-1 to TRBJ2-7, with 9 bases matching TRBD2. V shed 4 bases, J shed 4 bases, and the junction held 8 bases outside the gene matches. This CDR3 spans 15 amino acids. From germline, CDR1 is LGHDT and CDR2 YNNKEL (reference sequence). CDR3 in DNA: TGTGCCAGCAGCCGTGGTAGCGGGGGCATTTACGAGCAGTACGTC. As protein: CASSRGSGGIYEQYV.

This clonotype has only a few counts. The chain couples TRBV9 to TRBJ2-1; TRBD2 agrees at 8 bases. Trimming took 2 bases from V and 8 from J; bases not matched to a gene: 9. The length of the CDR3 is 15 residues. Germline V gene lookup returns CDR1 SGDLS and CDR2 YYNGEE. The DNA of the CDR3 is TGTGCCAGCAGCGTTACTAGCGGTGGCTGGGATGAGCAGTTCTTC. Translating it yields CASSVTSGGWDEQFF.

This clonotype came up a few times. J is TRBJ1-4 and V is TRBV12-3 or TRBV12-4; D uncertain. The CDR3 has 13 amino acids. Trimming pared 0 bases from V and 7 bases from J, leaving 6 bases between. Written as DNA, the CDR3 is TGTGCCAGCAGTTTAGCCGGGCTTGAAAAACTGTTTTTT. Residues: CASSLAGLEKLFF.

This clonotype came up once. This rearrangement joins TRBV12-3 or TRBV12-4 to TRBJ2-2; D tentatively fits TRBD1 or TRBD2 (5 bases each). V was pared by 6 bases and J by 4 bases, with 18 bases between. The CDR3 has 16 amino acids. The CDR3 nucleotides are TGTGCCAGCAGGCCCCCAGGGCGGGCGGGCACCGGGGAGCTGTTTTTT. Translation: CASRPPGRAGTGELFF.

This clonotype was counted only a few times. The V and J genes are TRBV29-1 and TRBJ2-5, with D possibly TRBD2 on 6 matching bases. V gave up 0 bases and J gave up 4 bases, with 15 bases separating them. Germline V gene sequence: CDR1 SQVTM, CDR2 ANQGSEA. The CDR3 totals 15 residues. CDR3 bases: TGCAGCGTTGAAGATTGGAACATCGGGGGAGAGACCCAGTACTTC. Translation gives CSVEDWNIGGETQYF. The variable domain in full, with the rest retrieved from reference TRBV29-1 and TRBJ2-5, is SAVISQKPSRDICQRGTSLTIQCQVDSQVTMMFWYRQQPGQSLTLIATANQGSEATYESGFVIDKFPISRPNLTFSTLTVSNMSPEDSSIYLCSVEDWNIGGETQYFGPGTRLLVL.